The clone carrying this TCR beta chain was detected only a few times. Each subset's genomic DNA was split evenly across several immunoSEQ plates. Authors' methods: Filtering differed because ImmunoSEQ produced junction-only sequences that carried no quality scores. Clones were sequenced by immunoSEQ multiplex PCR, and TCRdb holds only the in-frame ones, with some missing. That table is the source of V, J and clone size, and D and trimming were worked out from the DNA. The top ten hold less than 0.55% of the sample, which has about 1.5 million clones, 98% seen once. This sample is drawn from a study of shared clonotypes between healthy human individuals. As for the study in general: In total, the donors were a couple of women and a few men aged 18 to 49. CD4 naive and memory got three plates each, CD8 naive two, CD8 memory one.

The CDR3 totals 15 residues. Germline V gene data show CDR1 as SGHRS and CDR2 as YFSETQ. The J segment lost 1 base and the V segment lost 3 bases, leaving 3 bases of the junction unmatched. This receptor was obtained from a man aged 25-45 years in good health. The chain couples TRBV5-1 to TRBJ2-3; 9 positions agree with TRBD1. Material for sequencing was naive CD4+ T cells sorted from blood. Sample subset: CD45RA+ positively selected. CDR3 amino acids: CASSSTGGGTDTQYF. The CDR3, as DNA: TGCGCCAGCAGCTCCACAGGGGGCGGCACAGATACGCAGTATTTT.